This TCR beta chain stems from a study of human T cells and chemical hapten exposure. As for the study in general: Throughout a study of 20 to 25 weeks, patients underwent weekly scalp administration of diphenylcyclopropenone doses. Points from the study as a whole: Once DPC sensitization occurred, TCRs above 1 in 1000 frequency showed no change.

This clonotype has ten or more counts. The antigen is not known. Regarding time point: patch test 3, about 24 weeks after DPC sensitization. Treatment of the sample: therapeutic diphenylcyclopropenone sensitization with weekly scalp DPC. Whole blood, unfractionated, served as the material for total RNA extraction. Each cDNA molecule in the library carried unique molecular identifiers. TCRdb re-derived calls from the RACE reads in MiXCR, one entry per CDR3 protein. The profile shows fewer than 100,000 distinct CDR3 sequences, roughly a tenth of them singletons. The sample in question was whole blood, obtained in connection with sensitization to the hapten diphenylcyclopropenone (DPC). This TCR came from a young woman with alopecia areata. Some clones in this sample may be carry-over from other donors' samples.

CDR3 residues: CASRRDATNEKLFF. The CDR3 DNA reads as TGTGCCAGCAGACGGGATGCAACTAATGAAAAACTGTTTTTT. This sequence joins TRBV28 and TRBJ1-4; no definite D call. The CDR3 has 14 residues. Germline values: CDR1 MDHEN, CDR2 SYDVKM. Deletions cut 6 bases from V and 0 bases from J, with 8 bases between.